This T cell receptor (beta chain) was recovered during a study of tumor-infiltrating lymphocytes in primary liver carcinoma. Study summary: Male and female patients aged 30 to 69 years made up the cohort.

Remarks on this clonotype: What it binds is unknown. A much larger clone is a single base away; this may be a read error.

Study results and caveats: Tumor samples exhibited a significantly greater top-250-clone fraction than blood samples (p = 0.039).

A primer in the constant region served to generate TCR beta cDNA from 450 to 600 ng of total RNA. Three nested multiplex PCR rounds, a slightly modified ARM-PCR, produced the libraries for TCR beta. It was with TRBV1-TRBV30 forward primers and a C-beta reverse primer that the first two PCR rounds were run, at around 10 cycles each. One entry per CDR3 protein, called by TCRdb with MiXCR from the multiplex PCR reads. This table has 250,000 to 400,000 distinct CDR3 sequences, roughly 60% appearing once. In addition to blood RNA drawn from unsorted whole blood, germline DNA was extracted. Patients carried chronic HBV infection without prior treatment. V lost 5 bases and J 9 bases, leaving 20 bases between the germline ends. Germline V gives CDR1 MNHNY, CDR2 SVGAGI (reference sequence). CDR3 size: 15 residues.

Source material: peripheral blood. This TCR was sampled from a man between 35 and 55 years old with primary liver carcinoma and hepatitis B virus infection. The V call is TRBV6-6, the J call TRBJ2-1; D possibly corresponds to TRBD1 (6 bases). CDR3: CASSVQRGSIGEQFF. The CDR3 DNA reads TGTGCCAGCAGTGTGCAGAGGGGGTCGATCGGTGAGCAGTTCTTC.